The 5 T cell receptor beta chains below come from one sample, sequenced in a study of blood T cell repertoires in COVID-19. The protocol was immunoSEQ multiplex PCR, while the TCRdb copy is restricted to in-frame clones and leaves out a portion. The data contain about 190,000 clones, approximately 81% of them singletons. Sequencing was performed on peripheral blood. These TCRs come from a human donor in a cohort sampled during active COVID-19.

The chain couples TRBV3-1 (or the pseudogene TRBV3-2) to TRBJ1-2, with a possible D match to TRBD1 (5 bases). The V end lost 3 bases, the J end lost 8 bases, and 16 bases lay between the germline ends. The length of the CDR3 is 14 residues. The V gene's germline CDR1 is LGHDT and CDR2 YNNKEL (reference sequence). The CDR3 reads CASSHRVEWGGYTF. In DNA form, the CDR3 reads TGTGCCAGCAGCCACCGCGTGGAGTGGGGCGGCTACACCTTC.

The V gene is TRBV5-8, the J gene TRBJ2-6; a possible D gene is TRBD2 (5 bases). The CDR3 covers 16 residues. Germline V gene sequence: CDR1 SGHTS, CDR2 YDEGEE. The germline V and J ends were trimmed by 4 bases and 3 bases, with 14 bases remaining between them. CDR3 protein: CASSGARGSGANVLTF. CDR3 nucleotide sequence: TGTGCCAGCAGCGGTGCCCGGGGAAGTGGGGCCAACGTCCTGACTTTC.

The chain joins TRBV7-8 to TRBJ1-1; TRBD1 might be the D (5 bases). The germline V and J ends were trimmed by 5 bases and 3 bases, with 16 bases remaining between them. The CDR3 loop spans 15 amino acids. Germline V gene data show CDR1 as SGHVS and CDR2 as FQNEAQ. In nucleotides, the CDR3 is TGTGCCAGCAGCCCGACTGGCCTCAGGGACACTGAAGCTTTCTTT. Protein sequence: CASSPTGLRDTEAFF. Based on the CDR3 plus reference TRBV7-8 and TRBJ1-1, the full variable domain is GAGVSQSPRYKVAKRGQDVALRCDPISGHVSLFWYQQALGQGPEFLTYFQNEAQLDKSGLPSDRFFAERPEGSVSTLKIQRTQQEDSAVYLCASSPTGLRDTEAFFGQGTRLTVV.

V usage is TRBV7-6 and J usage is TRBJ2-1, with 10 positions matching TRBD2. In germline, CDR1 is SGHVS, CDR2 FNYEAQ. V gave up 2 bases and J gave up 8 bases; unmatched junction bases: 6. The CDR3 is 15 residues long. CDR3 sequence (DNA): TGTGCCAGCAGCTTAACTAGCGGGGTTTGGGATGAGCAGTTCTTC. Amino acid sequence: CASSLTSGVWDEQFF.

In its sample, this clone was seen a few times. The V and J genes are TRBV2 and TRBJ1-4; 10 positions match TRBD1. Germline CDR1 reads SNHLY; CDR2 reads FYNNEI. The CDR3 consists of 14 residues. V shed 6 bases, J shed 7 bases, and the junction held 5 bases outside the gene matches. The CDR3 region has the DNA TGTGCCAGCAGCCTGGGACAGGGGAGTGAAAAACTGTTTTTT. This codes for CASSLGQGSEKLFF.